Following are 24 T cell receptor beta chains from one sample sequenced in a study of T cells in Graves' hyperthyroidism and ophthalmopathy. The CDR3 regions of TCR beta were amplified from RNA transcripts. The TCR CDR3 was amplified in a first-round RT-PCR using the HTBI primer set. TCRdb re-called the multiplex PCR reads with MiXCR, one entry per CDR3 protein. The profile shows more than 300,000 distinct CDR3 sequences, approximately 17% of them singletons. Sample: blood. These receptors came from a man aged 18 to 29 with Graves' ophthalmopathy.

The gene calls are TRBV14 and TRBJ1-2; D may be TRBD1 (6 bases). This CDR3 comprises 15 residues. The germline CDR1 and CDR2 sequences are SGHDN and FVKESK. Between the trimmed V and J ends, which lost 4 bases and 2 bases, there was a span of 14 bases. Here the CDR3 reads CASSLRGGENYGYTF. DNA of the CDR3: TGTGCCAGCAGCCTCAGAGGGGGAGAAAACTATGGCTACACCTTC.

This clonotype was seen a handful of times. The chain links TRBV11-2 to TRBJ2-3; 13 bases are a match to TRBD2. After removal of 0 bases from V and 7 bases from J, the junction contained 7 bases not matched to a gene. This CDR3 is built from 17 residues. Germline CDR1 reads SGHAT; CDR2 reads FQNNGV. CDR3 in DNA: TGTGCCAGCAGCTTAGAACTAGCGGGGGGGCCGACGTATACGCAGTATTTT. Amino acid sequence: CASSLELAGGPTYTQYF. Together with reference TRBV11-2 and TRBJ2-3, the CDR3 gives the full variable domain: EAGVAQSPRYKIIEKRQSVAFWCNPISGHATLYWYQQILGQGPKLLIQFQNNGVVDDSQLPKDRFSAERLKGVDSTLKIQPAKLEDSAVYLCASSLELAGGPTYTQYFGPGTRLTVL.

This clonotype was recorded at least ten times. The chain carries TRBV20-1 and TRBJ2-7; 9 bases fit TRBD1. This CDR3 has 13 residues. Germline loops: CDR1 DFQATT, CDR2 SNEGSKA (reference sequence). V gave up 6 bases and J gave up 2 bases; unmatched junction bases: 5. CDR3 coding DNA: TGCAGTGCCCTTAGGGACAGGGCCTACGAGCAGTACTTC. This gives the protein CSALRDRAYEQYF.

This clonotype was recorded at least ten times. The chain is built from TRBV7-2 and TRBJ2-3, with 8 bases fitting TRBD2. The CDR3 sequence is 15 residues long. With V trimmed by 3 bases and J by 6 bases, 8 bases remained unmatched. Germline V gene lookup returns CDR1 SGHTA and CDR2 FQGNSA. CDR3 amino acids: CASSFIAGTPDTQYF. CDR3 coding DNA: TGTGCCAGCAGCTTCATAGCGGGGACCCCCGATACGCAGTATTTT.

The chain couples TRBV27 to TRBJ2-7; D not resolved. The CDR3 sequence is 14 residues long. V gave up 3 bases and J gave up 3 bases, with 12 bases separating them. CDR1 is MNHEY, CDR2 SMNVEV, per germline (reference sequence). CDR3 nucleotide sequence: TGTGCCAGCAGTTTGACAATCCGGAACTACGAGCAGTACTTC. Protein sequence: CASSLTIRNYEQYF.

Ten or more counts support this clonotype. V gene TRBV2 combines with J gene TRBJ1-1, with D hard to call. Germline-derived CDR1 and CDR2 are SNHLY and FYNNEI. The CDR3 extends over 11 amino acids. V was shortened by 4 bases and J by 6 bases, with 6 bases between the two germline ends. The chain's CDR3 is CASSARSEAFF. Written as DNA, the CDR3 is TGTGCCAGCAGTGCGCGTTCTGAAGCTTTCTTT.

The J gene is TRBJ2-7, the V gene TRBV4-2; D might be TRBD1 (6 bases). Germline CDR1 and CDR2: LGHNA and YNFKEQ. The CDR3 spans 15 residues. V was cut by 4 bases and J by 5 bases, with 18 bases left in between. CDR3 bases: TGTGCCAGCAGCCCGACAACACCGACAGGCAACGAGCAGTACTTC. Translation: CASSPTTPTGNEQYF.

This clonotype was observed once. This sequence joins TRBV11-3 and TRBJ1-2; 7 positions match TRBD1. The length of the CDR3 is 15 residues. Germline CDR1 reads SGHNT; CDR2 reads YENEEA. V shed 5 bases, J shed 4 bases, and the junction held 10 bases outside the gene matches. CDR3 protein: CASSSRDSSTYGYTF. The CDR3 DNA reads as TGTGCCAGCAGCAGCCGGGACAGCTCTACCTATGGCTACACCTTC. The variable domain in full, completed from reference TRBV11-3 and TRBJ1-2, reads EAGVVQSPRYKIIEKKQPVAFWCNPISGHNTLYWYLQNLGQGPELLIRYENEEAVDDSQLPKDRFSAERLKGVDSTLKIQPAELGDSAVYLCASSSRDSSTYGYTFGSGTRLTVV.

This clonotype was seen only a few times. The rearrangement links TRBV20-1 to TRBJ2-3, with D possibly called TRBD1 or TRBD2 (5 bases each). This CDR3 spans 14 amino acids. CDR1 and CDR2 from the germline V gene are DFQATT and SNEGSKA (reference sequence). CDR3 region: CRGVQGPRTDTQYF. For the CDR3, the DNA is TGCAGGGGAGTCCAGGGCCCTCGCACAGATACGCAGTATTTT.

V is TRBV4-1 and J is TRBJ2-7; D unresolved. This CDR3 has 15 residues. Germline V gene sequence: CDR1 MGHRA, CDR2 YSYEKL. V lost 3 bases and J lost 0, with 12 bases in between. The CDR3 DNA reads as TGCGCCAGCAGCCACCCACACTCCGCCTCCTACGAGCAGTACTTC. Protein: CASSHPHSASYEQYF.

This clonotype was found many times. This chain connects TRBV5-5 to TRBJ1-1; perhaps TRBD1 as D (5 bases). The germline V and J ends were trimmed by 3 bases and 5 bases, with 11 bases remaining between them. Germline CDR1 and CDR2: SGHKS and YYEKEE (reference sequence). CDR3 length: 13 amino acids. The CDR3 spells CASSWSGGTEAFF. The CDR3, as DNA: TGTGCCAGCAGCTGGTCCGGGGGGACTGAAGCTTTCTTT. Full variable domain (rest looked up from reference TRBV5-5 and TRBJ1-1): DAGVTQSPTHLIKTRGQQVTLRCSPISGHKSVSWYQQVLGQGPQFIFQYYEKEERGRGNFPDRFSARQFPNYSSELNVNALLLGDSALYLCASSWSGGTEAFFGQGTRLTVV.

This clonotype occurred many times. This chain connects TRBV24-1 to TRBJ2-3, with D perhaps TRBD1 (6 bases). Trimming pared 5 bases from V and 3 bases from J, leaving 14 bases between. The CDR3 is made up of 15 amino acids. Germline-derived CDR1 and CDR2 are KGHDR and SFDVKD. CDR3 protein: CATSARQDTTDTQYF. CDR3 sequence (DNA): TGTGCCACCAGTGCCCGACAGGATACAACAGATACGCAGTATTTT.

This clonotype was seen ten or more times. The V call is TRBV11-2, the J call TRBJ2-7; TRBD1 aligns across 7 bases. Germline V lookup: CDR1 SGHAT, CDR2 FQNNGV. V was clipped by 6 bases and J by 3 bases; unmatched bases: 11. The length of the CDR3 is 15 residues. The CDR3 loop is CASSWIRDRDYEQYF. Here the CDR3 DNA reads TGTGCCAGCAGTTGGATCCGGGACAGAGACTACGAGCAGTACTTC.

Here the CDR3 reads CAISGQSTGELFF. As DNA, the CDR3 is TGTGCCATCAGTGGGCAGTCGACCGGGGAGCTGTTTTTT. The V gene is TRBV10-3, the J gene TRBJ2-2; D not resolved. V was shortened by 4 bases and J by 5 bases, with 8 bases between the two germline ends. The germline V gene encodes CDR1 ENHRY and CDR2 SYGVKD. The CDR3 has 13 residues.

Many counts were recorded for this clonotype. The V call is TRBV3-1, the J call TRBJ1-2; D is unresolved. V lost 2 bases and J 2 bases, leaving 9 bases between the germline ends. The CDR3 spans 14 residues. Germline CDR1 LGHDT, CDR2 YNNKEL (reference sequence). The CDR3 region has the DNA TGTGCCAGCAGCCAATCCGTTCAGAACTATGGCTACACCTTC. It codes for CASSQSVQNYGYTF.

The rearrangement uses TRBV3-1 and TRBJ2-5; tentatively, D is TRBD1 or TRBD2 (5 bases each). CDR1 is LGHDT and CDR2 is YNNKEL in the germline V gene (reference sequence). CDR3 length: 14 residues. The V and J ends lost 5 bases and 5 bases respectively, with 15 bases between them. In nucleotides, the CDR3 is TGTGCCAGCAGCGCCCGGGACGTCGGGGAGACCCAGTACTTC. Translated, it gives CASSARDVGETQYF.

This clonotype was recorded many times. This chain links TRBV6-1 with TRBJ1-1; tentative D call: TRBD1 (5 bases). Deletions cut 8 bases from V and 6 bases from J, with 19 bases between. The CDR3 covers 14 residues. Germline values: CDR1 MNHNS, CDR2 SASEGT. The CDR3 DNA is TGTGCCAGCCGCGGGATTGTAGGGGATGCTGAAGCTTTCTTT. It specifies CASRGIVGDAEAFF.

A remark on this clonotype: A much larger clone lies a single base off, so this may be a read error. The chain employs TRBV20-1 and TRBJ1-6, with D uncertain. V gave up 7 bases and J gave up 5 bases, with 12 bases separating them. Germline V gene lookup returns CDR1 DFQATT and CDR2 SNEGSKA (reference sequence). The CDR3 totals 13 residues. CDR3 protein: CSVLESDNSPLHF. The DNA for the CDR3 is TGCAGTGTCCTGGAGTCTGATAATTCACCCCTCCACTTT.

This clonotype was detected ten times or more. The chain employs TRBV7-9 and TRBJ2-1; D is undetermined. V was shortened by 4 bases and J by 4 bases, with 20 bases between the two germline ends. This CDR3 is 17 amino acids long. Germline V gene lookup returns CDR1 SEHNR and CDR2 FQNEAQ (reference sequence). CDR3 DNA: TGTGCCAGCAGCTCCCCCTCCTCGGAGCGAAATTACAATGAGCAGTTCTTC. Translation gives CASSSPSSERNYNEQFF.

Here the CDR3 reads CATTGTGPEAFF. The CDR3 DNA reads TGTGCCACCACAGGGACCGGCCCAGAAGCTTTCTTT. The rearrangement links TRBV24-1 to TRBJ1-1; tentatively, D is TRBD1 (5 bases). V lost 8 bases to trimming and J lost 8 bases, with 14 bases between them. Germline V lookup: CDR1 KGHDR, CDR2 SFDVKD. This CDR3 has 12 amino acids.

This clonotype was detected only a few times. The CDR3 loop reads CASRSGTSGGFFGTDTQYF. The DNA for the CDR3 is TGTGCCAGCAGATCCGGGACTAGCGGGGGGTTTTTTGGCACAGATACGCAGTATTTT. The rearrangement uses TRBV12-3 or TRBV12-4 and TRBJ2-3; 15 nucleotides align to TRBD2. This CDR3 contains 19 residues. The J segment lost 1 base and the V segment lost 6 bases, leaving 11 bases of the junction unmatched.

This clonotype turned up a few times. The CDR3 DNA is TGTGCCAGCAGCCCTGCGAGCCCTGTAGGTGAGCAGTTCTTC. Its translation: CASSPASPVGEQFF. V is TRBV4-2 and J is TRBJ2-1, with D unresolved. V was clipped by 4 bases and J by 9 bases, with 16 bases between them. Germline assignment: CDR1 LGHNA and CDR2 YNFKEQ. The CDR3 is 14 amino acids.

This clonotype was counted ten times or more. This chain links TRBV20-1 with TRBJ2-7, with D possibly matching TRBD2 (6 bases). V gave up 6 bases and J gave up 5 bases, with 14 bases separating them. This CDR3 spans 12 amino acids. Germline CDR1 reads DFQATT; CDR2 reads SNEGSKA (reference sequence). As DNA, the CDR3 is TGCAGTGCCCTAGCGTCCGGGGACGAGCAGTACTTC. Its protein product is CSALASGDEQYF.

Many counts were recorded for this clonotype. The rearrangement uses TRBV11-2 and TRBJ1-2, with 10 bases matching TRBD1. The junction had 7 bases not matched to a gene; V was cut back by 7 bases and J by 2 bases. CDR1 SGHAT and CDR2 FQNNGV come from the germline V gene. CDR3 length: 15 amino acids. CDR3 loop: CASTPTTGGNYGYTF. CDR3 coding DNA: TGTGCCAGCACGCCCACGACAGGGGGCAACTATGGCTACACCTTC.